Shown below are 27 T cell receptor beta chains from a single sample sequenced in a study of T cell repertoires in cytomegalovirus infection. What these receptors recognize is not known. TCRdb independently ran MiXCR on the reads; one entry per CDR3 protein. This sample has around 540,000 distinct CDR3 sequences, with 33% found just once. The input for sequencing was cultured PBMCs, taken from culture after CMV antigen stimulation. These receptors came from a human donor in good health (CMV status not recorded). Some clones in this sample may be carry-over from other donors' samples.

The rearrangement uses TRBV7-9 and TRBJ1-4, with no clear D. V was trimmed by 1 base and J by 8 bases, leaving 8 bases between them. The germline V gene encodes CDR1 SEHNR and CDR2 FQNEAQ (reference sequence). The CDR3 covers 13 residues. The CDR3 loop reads CASSLVGGEKLFF. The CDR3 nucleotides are TGTGCCAGCAGCTTAGTAGGTGGGGAAAAACTGTTTTTT.

CDR3 nucleotide sequence: TGTGCCAGCAGCTCACAGGGAAGCGCCGAAGCTTTCTTT. Translation: CASSSQGSAEAFF. J is TRBJ1-1 and V is TRBV9; a possible D gene is TRBD1 (6 bases). This CDR3 comprises 13 residues. V was pared by 4 bases and J by 8 bases, with 15 bases between. Per the germline V gene, CDR1 is SGDLS and CDR2 is YYNGEE.

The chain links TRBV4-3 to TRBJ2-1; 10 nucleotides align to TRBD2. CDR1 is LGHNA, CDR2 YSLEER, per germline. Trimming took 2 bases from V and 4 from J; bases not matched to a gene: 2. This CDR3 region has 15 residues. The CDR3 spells CASSQLAGVYNEQFF. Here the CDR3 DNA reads TGCGCCAGCAGCCAACTAGCGGGAGTTTACAATGAGCAGTTCTTC.

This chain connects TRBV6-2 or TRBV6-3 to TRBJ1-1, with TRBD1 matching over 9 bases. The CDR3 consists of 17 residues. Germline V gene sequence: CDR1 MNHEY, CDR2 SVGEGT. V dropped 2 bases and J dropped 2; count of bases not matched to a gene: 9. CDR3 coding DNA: TGTGCCAGCAGTTACCCAACCGGGACAGGGACTAACACTGAAGCTTTCTTT. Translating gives CASSYPTGTGTNTEAFF.

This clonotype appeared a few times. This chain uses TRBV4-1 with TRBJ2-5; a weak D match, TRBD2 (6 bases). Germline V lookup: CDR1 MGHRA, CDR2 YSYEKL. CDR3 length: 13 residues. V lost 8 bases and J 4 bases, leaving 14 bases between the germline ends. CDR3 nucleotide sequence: TGCGCCAGCGGGACCTCAGCGGGAGAGACCCAGTACTTC. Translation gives CASGTSAGETQYF.

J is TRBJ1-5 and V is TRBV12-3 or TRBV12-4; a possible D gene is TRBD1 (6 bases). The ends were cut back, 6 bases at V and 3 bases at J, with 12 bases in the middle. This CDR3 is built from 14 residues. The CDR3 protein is CASRSGQHNQPQHF. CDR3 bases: TGTGCCAGCAGGAGCGGACAGCACAATCAGCCCCAGCATTTT.

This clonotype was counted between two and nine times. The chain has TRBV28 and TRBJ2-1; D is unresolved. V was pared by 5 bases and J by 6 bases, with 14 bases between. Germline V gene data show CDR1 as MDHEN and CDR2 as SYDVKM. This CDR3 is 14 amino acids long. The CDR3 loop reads CASSPTLDVNEQFF. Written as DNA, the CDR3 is TGTGCCAGCAGTCCCACCCTCGACGTCAATGAGCAGTTCTTC.

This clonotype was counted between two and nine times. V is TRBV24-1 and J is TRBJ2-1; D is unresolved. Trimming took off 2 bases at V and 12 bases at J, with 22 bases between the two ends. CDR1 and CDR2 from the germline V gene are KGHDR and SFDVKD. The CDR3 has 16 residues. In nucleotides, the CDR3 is TGTGCCACCAGTGATTCGGCCCCCGTCGTTGGGTGGCCGCAGTTCTTC. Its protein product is CATSDSAPVVGWPQFF.

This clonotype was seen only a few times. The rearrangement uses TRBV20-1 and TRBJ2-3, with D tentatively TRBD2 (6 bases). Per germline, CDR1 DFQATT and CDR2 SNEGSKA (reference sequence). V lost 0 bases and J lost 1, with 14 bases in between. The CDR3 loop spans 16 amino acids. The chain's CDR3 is CSARDWRLGGTDTQYF. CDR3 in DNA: TGCAGTGCTAGAGATTGGAGACTAGGTGGCACAGATACGCAGTATTTT.

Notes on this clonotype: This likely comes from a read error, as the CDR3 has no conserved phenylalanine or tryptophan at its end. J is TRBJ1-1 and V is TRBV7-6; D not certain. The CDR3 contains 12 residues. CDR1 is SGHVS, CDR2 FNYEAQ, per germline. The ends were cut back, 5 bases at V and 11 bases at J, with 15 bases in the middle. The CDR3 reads CASSPGRQGAFL. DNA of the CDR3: TGTGCCAGCAGCCCCGGTAGGCAAGGGGCTTTCTTA.

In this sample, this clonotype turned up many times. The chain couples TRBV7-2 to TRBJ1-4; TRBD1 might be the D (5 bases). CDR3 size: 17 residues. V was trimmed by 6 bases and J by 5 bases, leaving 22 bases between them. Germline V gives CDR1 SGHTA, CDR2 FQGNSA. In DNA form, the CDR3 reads TGTGCCAGCAGGGAGACAGTCTCACCCGTCCCAAATGAAAAACTGTTTTTT. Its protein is CASRETVSPVPNEKLFF.

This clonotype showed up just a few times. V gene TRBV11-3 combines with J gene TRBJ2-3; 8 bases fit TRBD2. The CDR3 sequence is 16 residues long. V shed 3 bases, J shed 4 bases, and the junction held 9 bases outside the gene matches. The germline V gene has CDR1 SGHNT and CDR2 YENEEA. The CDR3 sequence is CASSFDSGRDADTQYF. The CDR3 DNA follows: TGTGCCAGCAGCTTTGACAGCGGGAGAGACGCAGATACGCAGTATTTT.

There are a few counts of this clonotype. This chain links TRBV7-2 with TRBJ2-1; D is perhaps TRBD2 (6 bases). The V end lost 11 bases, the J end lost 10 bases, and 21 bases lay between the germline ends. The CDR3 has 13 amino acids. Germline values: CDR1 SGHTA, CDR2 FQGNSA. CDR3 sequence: CAARRTTLGEQFF. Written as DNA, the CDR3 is TGTGCCGCACGACGGACTACCCTTGGGGAGCAGTTCTTC.

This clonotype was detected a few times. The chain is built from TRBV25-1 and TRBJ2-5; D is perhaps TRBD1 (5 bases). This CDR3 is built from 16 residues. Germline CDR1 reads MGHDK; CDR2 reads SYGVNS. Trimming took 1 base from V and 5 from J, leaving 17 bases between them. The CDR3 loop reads CASSELIPAGSETQYF. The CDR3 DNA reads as TGTGCCAGCAGTGAATTAATCCCGGCAGGGTCCGAGACCCAGTACTTC.

CDR3 nucleotide sequence: TGCAGTGCTAGGCGGGAGGTTCAGAGGGATACGCAGTATTTT. It encodes CSARREVQRDTQYF. This chain uses TRBV20-1 with TRBJ2-3, with TRBD2 matching 8 bases. J gave up 6 bases and V 3 bases, and 8 bases lay outside the gene matches. The germline CDR1 and CDR2 sequences are DFQATT and SNEGSKA (reference sequence). The CDR3 length is 14 residues.

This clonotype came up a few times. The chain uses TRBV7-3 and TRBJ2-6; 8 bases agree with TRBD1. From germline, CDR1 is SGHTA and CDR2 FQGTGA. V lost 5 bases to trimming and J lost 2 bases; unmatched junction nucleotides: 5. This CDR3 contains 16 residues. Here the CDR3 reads CASSLKTGAGANVLTF. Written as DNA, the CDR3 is TGTGCCAGCAGCCTAAAGACAGGGGCTGGGGCCAACGTCCTGACTTTC.

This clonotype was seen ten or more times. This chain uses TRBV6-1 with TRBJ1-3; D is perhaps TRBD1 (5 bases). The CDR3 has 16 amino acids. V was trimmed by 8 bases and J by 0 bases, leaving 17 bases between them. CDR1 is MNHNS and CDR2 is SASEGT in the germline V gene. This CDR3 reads CASLRVGQDSGNTIYF. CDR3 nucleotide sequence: TGTGCCAGCCTCCGGGTGGGGCAGGACTCTGGAAACACCATATATTTT.

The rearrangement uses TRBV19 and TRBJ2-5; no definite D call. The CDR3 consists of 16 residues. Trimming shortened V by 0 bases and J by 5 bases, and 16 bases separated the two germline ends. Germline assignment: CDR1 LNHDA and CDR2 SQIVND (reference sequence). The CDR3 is CASSIDHNTERETQYF. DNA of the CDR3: TGTGCCAGTAGTATAGATCATAACACCGAACGGGAGACCCAGTACTTC.

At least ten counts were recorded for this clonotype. CDR3 sequence (DNA): TGTGCCAGCAGCCCAGTCCCTAGCGGGAGGAGCACAGATACGCAGTATTTT. Translated: CASSPVPSGRSTDTQYF. The genes are TRBV7-2 and TRBJ2-3; 11 bases map to TRBD2. Germline loops: CDR1 SGHTA, CDR2 FQGNSA. V was pared by 5 bases and J by 0 bases, with 7 bases of the junction left unmatched. The CDR3 consists of 17 residues.

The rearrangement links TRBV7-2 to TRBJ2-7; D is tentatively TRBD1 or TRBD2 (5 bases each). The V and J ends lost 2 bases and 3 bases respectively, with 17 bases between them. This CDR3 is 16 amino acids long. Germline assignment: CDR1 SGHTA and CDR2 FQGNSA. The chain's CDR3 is CASSLISGPRGYEQYF. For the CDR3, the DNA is TGTGCCAGCAGCTTAATTTCGGGGCCGCGAGGCTACGAGCAGTACTTC.

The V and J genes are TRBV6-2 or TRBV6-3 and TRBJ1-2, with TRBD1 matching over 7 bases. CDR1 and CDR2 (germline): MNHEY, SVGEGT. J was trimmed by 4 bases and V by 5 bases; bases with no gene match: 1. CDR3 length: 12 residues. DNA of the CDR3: TGTGCCAGCAGTACAGGGGCCTATGGCTACACCTTC. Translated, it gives CASSTGAYGYTF.

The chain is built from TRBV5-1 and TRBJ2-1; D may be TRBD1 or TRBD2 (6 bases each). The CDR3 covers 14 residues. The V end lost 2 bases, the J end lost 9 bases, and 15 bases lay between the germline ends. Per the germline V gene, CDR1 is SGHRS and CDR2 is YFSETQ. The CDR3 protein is CASSFGRGGVEQFF. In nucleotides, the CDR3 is TGCGCCAGCAGCTTCGGGAGAGGGGGAGTTGAGCAGTTCTTC.

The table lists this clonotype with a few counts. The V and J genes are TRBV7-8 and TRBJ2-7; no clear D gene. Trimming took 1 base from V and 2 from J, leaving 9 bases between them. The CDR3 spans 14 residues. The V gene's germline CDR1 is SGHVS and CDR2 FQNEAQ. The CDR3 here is CASSLGLGPYEQYF. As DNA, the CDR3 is TGTGCCAGCAGCTTAGGCCTGGGCCCCTACGAGCAGTACTTC.

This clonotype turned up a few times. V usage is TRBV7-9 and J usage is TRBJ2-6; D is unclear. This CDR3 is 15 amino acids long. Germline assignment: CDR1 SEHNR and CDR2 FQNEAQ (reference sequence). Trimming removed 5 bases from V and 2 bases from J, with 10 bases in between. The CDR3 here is CASSHPRPGANVLTF. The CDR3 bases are TGTGCCAGCAGCCACCCGAGACCTGGGGCCAACGTCCTGACTTTC.

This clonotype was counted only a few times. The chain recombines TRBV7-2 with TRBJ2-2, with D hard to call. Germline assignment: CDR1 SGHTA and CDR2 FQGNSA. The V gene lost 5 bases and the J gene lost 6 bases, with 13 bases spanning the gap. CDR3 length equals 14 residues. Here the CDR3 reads CASSPGGASGELFF. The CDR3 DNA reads TGTGCCAGCAGCCCCGGCGGAGCCTCCGGGGAGCTGTTTTTT.

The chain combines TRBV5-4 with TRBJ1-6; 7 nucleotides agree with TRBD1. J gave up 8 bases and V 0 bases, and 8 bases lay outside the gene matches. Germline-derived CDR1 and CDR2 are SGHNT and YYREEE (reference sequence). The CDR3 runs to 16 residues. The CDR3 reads CASSLVIGGGHSPLHF. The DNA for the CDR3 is TGTGCCAGCAGCTTGGTAATTGGAGGGGGCCATTCACCCCTCCACTTT.

The CDR3: CASSSGLAGEYLSYSYNEQFF. CDR3 sequence (DNA): TGCGCCAGCAGCTCGGGACTAGCGGGAGAATATTTAAGCTACTCCTACAATGAGCAGTTCTTC. This chain links TRBV5-1 with TRBJ2-1, with 14 bases aligning to TRBD2. Germline V lookup: CDR1 SGHRS, CDR2 YFSETQ. The CDR3 spans 21 residues. The V segment lost 3 bases and the J segment 0 bases; nucleotides outside the gene matches: 14.